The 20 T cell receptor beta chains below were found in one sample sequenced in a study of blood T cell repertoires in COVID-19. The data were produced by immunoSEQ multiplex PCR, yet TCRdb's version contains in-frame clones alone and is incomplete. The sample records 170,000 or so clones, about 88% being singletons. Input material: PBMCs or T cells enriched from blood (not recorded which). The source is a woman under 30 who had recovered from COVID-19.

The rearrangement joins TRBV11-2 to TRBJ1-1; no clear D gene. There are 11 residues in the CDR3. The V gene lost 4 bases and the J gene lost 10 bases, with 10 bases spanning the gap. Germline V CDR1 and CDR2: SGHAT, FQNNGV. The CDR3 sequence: CASSSREVAFF. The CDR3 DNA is TGTGCCAGCAGCTCTCGCGAAGTAGCTTTCTTT.

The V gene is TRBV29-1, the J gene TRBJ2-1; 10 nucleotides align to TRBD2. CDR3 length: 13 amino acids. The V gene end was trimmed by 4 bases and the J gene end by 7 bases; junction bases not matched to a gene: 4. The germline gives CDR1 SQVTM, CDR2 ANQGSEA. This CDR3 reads CSVGLAGENEQFF. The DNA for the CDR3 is TGCAGCGTTGGTCTAGCGGGAGAAAATGAGCAGTTCTTC.

The CDR3 loop reads CAHRRGSGNTIYF. CDR3 bases: TGTGCTCACCGGAGGGGCTCTGGAAACACCATATATTTT. The chain employs TRBV28 and TRBJ1-3, with D tentatively TRBD1 (5 bases). The CDR3 totals 13 residues. CDR1 and CDR2 (germline): MDHEN, SYDVKM.

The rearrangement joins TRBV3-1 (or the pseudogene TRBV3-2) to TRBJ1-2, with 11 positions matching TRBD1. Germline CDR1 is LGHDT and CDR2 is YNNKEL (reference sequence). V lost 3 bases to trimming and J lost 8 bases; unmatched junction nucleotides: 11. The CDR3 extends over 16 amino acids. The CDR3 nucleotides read TGTGCCAGCAGCCACGCCGGGACAGGGGGATTCGGAGGCTACACCTTC. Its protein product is CASSHAGTGGFGGYTF.

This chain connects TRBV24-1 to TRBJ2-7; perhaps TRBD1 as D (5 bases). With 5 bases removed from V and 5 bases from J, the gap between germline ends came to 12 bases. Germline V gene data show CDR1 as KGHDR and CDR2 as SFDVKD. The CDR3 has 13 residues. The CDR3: CATSASARDEQYF. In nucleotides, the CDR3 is TGTGCCACCAGTGCCTCTGCCAGGGACGAGCAGTACTTC.

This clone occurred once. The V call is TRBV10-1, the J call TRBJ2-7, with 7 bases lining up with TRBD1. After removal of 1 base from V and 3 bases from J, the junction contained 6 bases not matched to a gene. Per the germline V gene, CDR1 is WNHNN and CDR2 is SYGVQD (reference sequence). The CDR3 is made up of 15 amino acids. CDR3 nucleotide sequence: TGCGCCAGCAGTGAGTTTAGACAGGGTATCTACGAGCAGTACTTC. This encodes CASSEFRQGIYEQYF.

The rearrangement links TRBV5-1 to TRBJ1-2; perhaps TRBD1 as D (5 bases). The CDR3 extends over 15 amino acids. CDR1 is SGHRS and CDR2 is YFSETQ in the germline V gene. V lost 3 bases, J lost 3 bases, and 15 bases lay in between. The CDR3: CASSWGKGGDYGYTF. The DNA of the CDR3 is TGCGCCAGCAGCTGGGGGAAGGGCGGGGACTATGGCTACACCTTC.

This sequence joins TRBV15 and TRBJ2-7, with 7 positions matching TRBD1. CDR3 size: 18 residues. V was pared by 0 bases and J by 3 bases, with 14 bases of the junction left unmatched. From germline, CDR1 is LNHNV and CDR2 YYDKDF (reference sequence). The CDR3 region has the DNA TGTGCCACCAGCAGAGAAGGTATTGTAGGGGGCCGGTTCTACGAGCAGTACTTC. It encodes CATSREGIVGGRFYEQYF.

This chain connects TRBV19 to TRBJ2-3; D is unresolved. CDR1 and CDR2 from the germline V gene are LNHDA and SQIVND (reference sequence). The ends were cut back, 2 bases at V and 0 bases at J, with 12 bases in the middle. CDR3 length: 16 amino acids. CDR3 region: CASSINSAGSTDTQYF. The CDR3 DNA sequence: TGTGCCAGTAGTATAAACTCCGCAGGTAGCACAGATACGCAGTATTTT. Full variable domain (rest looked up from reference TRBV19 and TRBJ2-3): DGGITQSPKYLFRKEGQNVTLSCEQNLNHDAMYWYRQDPGQGLRLIYYSQIVNDFQKGDIAEGYSVSREKKESFPLTVTSAQKNPTAFYLCASSINSAGSTDTQYFGPGTRLTVL.

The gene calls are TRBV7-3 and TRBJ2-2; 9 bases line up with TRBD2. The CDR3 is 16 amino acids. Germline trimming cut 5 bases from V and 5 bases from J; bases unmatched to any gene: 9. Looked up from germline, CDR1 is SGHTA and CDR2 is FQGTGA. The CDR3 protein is CASSRLAGWGTGELFF. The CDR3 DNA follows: TGTGCCAGCAGCCGTCTAGCGGGATGGGGAACCGGGGAGCTGTTTTTT.

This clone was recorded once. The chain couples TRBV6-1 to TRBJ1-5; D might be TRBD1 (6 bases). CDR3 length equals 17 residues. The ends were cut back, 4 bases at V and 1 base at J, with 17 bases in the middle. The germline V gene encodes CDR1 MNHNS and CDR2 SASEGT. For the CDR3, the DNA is TGTGCCAGCAGTGTTCGGGCGGGGGGCTTGAGCAATCAGCCCCAGCATTTT. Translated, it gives CASSVRAGGLSNQPQHF.

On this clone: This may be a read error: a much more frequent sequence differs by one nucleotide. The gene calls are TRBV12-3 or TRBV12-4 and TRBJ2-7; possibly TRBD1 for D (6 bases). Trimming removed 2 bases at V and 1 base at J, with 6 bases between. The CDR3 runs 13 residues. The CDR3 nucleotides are TGTGCCAGCAGTTTACAGGGGTCCTACGAGCAGTACTTC. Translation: CASSLQGSYEQYF.

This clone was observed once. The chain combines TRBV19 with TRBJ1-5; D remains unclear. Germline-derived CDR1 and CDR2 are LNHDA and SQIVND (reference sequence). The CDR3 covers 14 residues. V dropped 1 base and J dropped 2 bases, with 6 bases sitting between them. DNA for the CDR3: TGTGCCAGTAGTATAGGGCACCGCAATCAGCCCCAGCATTTT. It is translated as CASSIGHRNQPQHF.

The CDR3 DNA sequence: TGTGCCAGCAGCCCCGGGGGGTTCGGCTACGAGCAGTACTTC. Encoded protein: CASSPGGFGYEQYF. This chain uses TRBV9 with TRBJ2-7; 7 bases are a match to TRBD2. This CDR3 comprises 14 residues. The trim removed 4 bases at V and 3 bases at J, leaving 7 bases unmatched. Germline CDR1 and CDR2: SGDLS and YYNGEE. Combining the CDR3 with reference TRBV9 and TRBJ2-7 gives the whole variable domain DSGVTQTPKHLITATGQRVTLRCSPRSGDLSVYWYQQSLDQGLQFLIQYYNGEERAKGNILERFSAQQFPDLHSELNLSSLELGDSALYFCASSPGGFGYEQYFGPGTRLTVT.

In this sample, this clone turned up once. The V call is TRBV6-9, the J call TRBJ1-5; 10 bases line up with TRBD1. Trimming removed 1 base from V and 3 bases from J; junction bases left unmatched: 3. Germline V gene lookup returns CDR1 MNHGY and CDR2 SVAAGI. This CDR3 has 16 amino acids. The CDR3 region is CASSYYDRGHNQPQHF. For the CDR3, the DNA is TGTGCCAGCAGTTATTATGACAGGGGGCACAATCAGCCCCAGCATTTT.

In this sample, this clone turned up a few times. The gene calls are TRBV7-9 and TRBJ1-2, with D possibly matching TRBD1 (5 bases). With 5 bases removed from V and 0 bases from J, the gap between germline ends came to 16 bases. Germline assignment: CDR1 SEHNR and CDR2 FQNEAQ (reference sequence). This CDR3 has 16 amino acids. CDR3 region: CASSEPMDNANYGYTF. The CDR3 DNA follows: TGTGCCAGCAGCGAACCCATGGACAACGCTAACTATGGCTACACCTTC.

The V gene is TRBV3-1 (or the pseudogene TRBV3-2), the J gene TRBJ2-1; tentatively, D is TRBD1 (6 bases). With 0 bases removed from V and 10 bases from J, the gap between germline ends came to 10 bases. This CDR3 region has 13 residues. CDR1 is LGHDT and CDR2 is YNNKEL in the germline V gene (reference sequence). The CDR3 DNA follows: TGTGCCAGCAGCCAAGACAGGGGCAGGGAGCAGTTCTTC. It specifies CASSQDRGREQFF.

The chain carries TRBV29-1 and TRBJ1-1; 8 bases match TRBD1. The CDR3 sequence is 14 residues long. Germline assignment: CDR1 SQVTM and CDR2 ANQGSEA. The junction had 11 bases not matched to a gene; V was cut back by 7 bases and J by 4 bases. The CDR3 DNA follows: TGCAGCGGGCAGGCAGGGGGCGCGGGCACTGAAGCTTTCTTT. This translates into CSGQAGGAGTEAFF. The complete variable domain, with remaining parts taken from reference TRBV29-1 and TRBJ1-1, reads SAVISQKPSRDICQRGTSLTIQCQVDSQVTMMFWYRQQPGQSLTLIATANQGSEATYESGFVIDKFPISRPNLTFSTLTVSNMSPEDSSIYLCSGQAGGAGTEAFFGQGTRLTVV.

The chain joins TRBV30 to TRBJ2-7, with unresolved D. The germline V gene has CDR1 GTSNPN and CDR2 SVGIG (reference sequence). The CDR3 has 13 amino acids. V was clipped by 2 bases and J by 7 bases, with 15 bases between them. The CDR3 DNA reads TGTGCCTGGAGTCCGCAGGCTGTTCGGGAGCAGTACTTC. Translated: CAWSPQAVREQYF.

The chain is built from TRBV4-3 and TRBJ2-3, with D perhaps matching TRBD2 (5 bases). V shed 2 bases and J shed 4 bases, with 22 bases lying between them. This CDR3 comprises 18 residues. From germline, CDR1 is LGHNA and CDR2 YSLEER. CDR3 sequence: CASSQRDGGPGWADTQYF. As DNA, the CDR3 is TGCGCCAGCAGCCAACGGGATGGCGGTCCGGGGTGGGCAGATACGCAGTATTTT.